Below, 19 T cell receptor beta chains from the same sample are listed, as sequenced in a study of blood T cell repertoires in COVID-19. The table came from immunoSEQ multiplex PCR; TCRdb's copy has only in-frame clones and leaves some out. The sample includes a few hundred thousand clones, around 87% of them seen just once. The sample comprised peripheral blood. All receptors derive from a woman in her forties or fifties with acute or convalescent COVID-19.

V and J are TRBV3-1 (or the pseudogene TRBV3-2) and TRBJ2-7; D perhaps matches TRBD1 (5 bases). The germline CDR1 and CDR2 sequences are LGHDT and YNNKEL (reference sequence). V was shortened by 2 bases and J by 0 bases, with 11 bases between the two germline ends. This CDR3 spans 15 amino acids. The DNA of the CDR3 is TGTGCCAGCAGCCAATGGGGCGGAACCTCCTACGAGCAGTACTTC. Translated, it gives CASSQWGGTSYEQYF.

The V and J genes are TRBV10-3 and TRBJ1-2; D might be TRBD1 (6 bases). Germline V lookup: CDR1 ENHRY, CDR2 SYGVKD. V lost 0 bases and J lost 4, with 12 bases in between. This CDR3 contains 15 residues. The CDR3 reads CAISESKLQGYGYTF. The CDR3 nucleotides are TGTGCCATCAGTGAGTCCAAGTTACAGGGCTATGGCTACACCTTC.

The rearrangement links TRBV28 to TRBJ2-2; D possibly corresponds to TRBD2 (6 bases). V gave up 6 bases and J gave up 1 base, with 15 bases separating them. Germline V gives CDR1 MDHEN, CDR2 SYDVKM. The CDR3 spans 16 residues. Here the CDR3 reads CASSDTWRGNTGELFF. CDR3 DNA: TGTGCCAGCAGCGACACCTGGCGGGGGAACACCGGGGAGCTGTTTTTT.

V and J are TRBV6-5 and TRBJ1-3, with D hard to call. The CDR3 contains 15 residues. The V gene lost 6 bases and the J gene lost 0 bases, with 12 bases spanning the gap. Germline CDR1 is MNHEY and CDR2 is SVGAGI. The CDR3 here is CASRNTQYSGNTIYF. CDR3 nucleotide sequence: TGTGCCAGCAGAAATACCCAGTACTCTGGAAACACCATATATTTT.

This chain links TRBV28 with TRBJ2-4; 8 positions match TRBD2. There are 15 residues in the CDR3. The germline gives CDR1 MDHEN, CDR2 SYDVKM. The V gene end was trimmed by 5 bases and the J gene end by 7 bases; junction bases not matched to a gene: 10. The CDR3 nucleotides read TGTGCCAGCAGTGACCGCTTCAGGACTAGCAACATTCAGTACTTC. Encoded protein: CASSDRFRTSNIQYF.

J is TRBJ2-1 and V is TRBV24-1, with TRBD2 identical over 13 bases. The CDR3 is 16 residues long. V trimming: 5 bases; J trimming: 8 bases; junction bases outside the gene matches: 8. CDR1 KGHDR and CDR2 SFDVKD come from the germline V gene. The CDR3 region is CATSAVTSGRLDEQFF. Written as DNA, the CDR3 is TGTGCCACCAGTGCCGTGACTAGCGGGAGGTTGGATGAGCAGTTCTTC.

The rearrangement links TRBV19 to TRBJ1-5; TRBD1 aligns across 8 bases. V lost 8 bases to trimming and J lost 2 bases; unmatched junction nucleotides: 8. The CDR3 is 15 residues long. Germline CDR1 and CDR2: LNHDA and SQIVND (reference sequence). The CDR3 nucleotides read TGTGCCAGTTCACCAGGGGGCATGGGCAATCAGCCCCAGCATTTT. This gives the protein CASSPGGMGNQPQHF.

The rearrangement joins TRBV28 to TRBJ1-2; possibly TRBD1 for D (6 bases). Germline V CDR1 and CDR2: MDHEN, SYDVKM. The CDR3 extends over 14 amino acids. Trimming removed 3 bases from V and 2 bases from J, with 10 bases in between. The CDR3 DNA is TGTGCCAGCAGTTTTACCAGGGGCAACTATGGCTACACCTTC. It is translated as CASSFTRGNYGYTF.

This chain uses TRBV6-5 with TRBJ2-7; 7 bases line up with TRBD2. CDR3 length: 11 amino acids. The germline gives CDR1 MNHEY, CDR2 SVGAGI. With 11 bases clipped from V and 0 bases from J, the junction kept 1 base outside the gene matches. The DNA of the CDR3 is TGTGCCTGCGGGAGCTCCTACGAGCAGTACTTC. It codes for CACGSSYEQYF.

This chain links TRBV4-1 with TRBJ1-3, with a possible D match to TRBD1 (6 bases). CDR3 size: 13 residues. V was clipped by 4 bases and J by 8 bases, with 12 bases between them. Per the germline V gene, CDR1 is MGHRA and CDR2 is YSYEKL. The CDR3 loop is CASSRQEDDTIYF. CDR3 bases: TGCGCCAGCAGCCGACAGGAGGATGACACCATATATTTT.

V and J are TRBV5-1 and TRBJ1-6; 7 bases align to TRBD1. Germline values: CDR1 SGHRS, CDR2 YFSETQ. CDR3 length: 15 amino acids. With 2 bases clipped from V and 9 bases from J, the junction kept 8 bases outside the gene matches. CDR3 residues: CASSLGQVESSPLHF. CDR3 nucleotides: TGCGCCAGCAGCTTAGGACAGGTGGAGAGTTCACCCCTCCACTTT.

The chain is built from TRBV27 and TRBJ2-1; D is possibly TRBD2 (6 bases). Per germline, CDR1 MNHEY and CDR2 SMNVEV (reference sequence). The V and J ends lost 5 bases and 5 bases respectively, with 13 bases between them. The CDR3 runs to 14 residues. Here the CDR3 DNA reads TGTGCCAGCAGTCCCCGGGACTGGAACAATGAGCAGTTCTTC. Translation: CASSPRDWNNEQFF.

The chain uses TRBV19 and TRBJ1-5, with unresolved D. The CDR3 spans 17 residues. V was clipped by 3 bases and J by 2 bases, with 17 bases between them. Germline V lookup: CDR1 LNHDA, CDR2 SQIVND (reference sequence). Written as DNA, the CDR3 is TGTGCCAGTAGTATCTGGGGAGTGGAGGGCGGCAATCAGCCCCAGCATTTT. Its protein product is CASSIWGVEGGNQPQHF.

The chain is built from TRBV5-4 and TRBJ2-7; 7 bases agree with TRBD2. Germline CDR1 reads SGHNT; CDR2 reads YYREEE (reference sequence). After removal of 0 bases from V and 3 bases from J, the junction contained 12 bases not matched to a gene. This CDR3 contains 17 residues. The CDR3 DNA sequence: TGTGCCAGCAGCTTGGCGGTGGCGGGAGCGCGTGACTACGAGCAGTACTTC. It yields the protein CASSLAVAGARDYEQYF.

As regards this clone: An end of the junction does not agree with germline; a read error may underlie this. This rearrangement joins TRBV28 to TRBJ1-1; possibly TRBD1 for D (6 bases). CDR1 MDHEN and CDR2 SYDVKM come from the germline V gene. CDR3 size: 15 residues. The CDR3 reads CASRDSGTINIEAFF. The CDR3 region has the DNA TGTGCCAGCAGGGACTCCGGGACAATTAACATTGAAGCTTTCTTT.

As concerns this clone: The same CDR3 can be traced to other DNA sequences in this sample. This chain uses TRBV5-1 with TRBJ1-1, with 9 positions matching TRBD1. CDR1 is SGHRS, CDR2 YFSETQ, per germline. Losses at the gene ends were 4 bases for V and 4 bases for J; bases not matched to a gene: 8. The CDR3 covers 15 residues. Here the CDR3 reads CASSLTGGEGTEAFF. The CDR3 DNA follows: TGCGCCAGCAGCCTAACAGGGGGCGAGGGCACTGAAGCTTTCTTT.

This chain links TRBV6-5 with TRBJ1-2; 8 bases agree with TRBD1. Per the germline V gene, CDR1 is MNHEY and CDR2 is SVGAGI. This CDR3 region has 15 residues. V was clipped by 9 bases and J by 3 bases; unmatched bases: 12. The CDR3 coding sequence is TGTGCCAGTGAACAGGGGGGGGGAAGGTACTATGGCTACACCTTC. As protein: CASEQGGGRYYGYTF.

The J gene is TRBJ2-5, the V gene TRBV27; 10 bases align to TRBD1. The length of the CDR3 is 14 residues. Trimming at V came to 6 bases and at J to 5 bases, leaving 6 bases not matched to a gene. Germline CDR1 and CDR2: MNHEY and SMNVEV (reference sequence). The CDR3 DNA follows: TGTGCCAGCAGCCTTCCGGGACAGGGGGAGACCCAGTACTTC. This gives the protein CASSLPGQGETQYF.

The J gene is TRBJ1-1, the V gene TRBV4-1; the D is unclear. In germline, CDR1 is MGHRA, CDR2 YSYEKL. The CDR3 loop spans 15 amino acids. V lost 3 bases to trimming and J lost 1 base, with 12 bases between them. CDR3 sequence: CASSQQVRQNTEAFF. Here the CDR3 DNA reads TGCGCCAGCAGCCAGCAAGTCCGACAGAACACTGAAGCTTTCTTT.